This T cell receptor (beta chain) came from a study of blood T cell repertoires in COVID-19. Sequenced by immunoSEQ multiplex PCR; TCRdb stores in-frame clones only, minus some. The sample holds roughly 70,000 clones; about four fifths are singletons and the top ten take over 15%. J gave up 1 base and V 6 bases, and 5 bases lay outside the gene matches. Germline assignment: CDR1 MNHEY and CDR2 SMNVEV (reference sequence). The CDR3 covers 14 residues. The TCR sequence derives from a man in his sixties or seventies who had recovered from COVID-19. The chain uses TRBV27 and TRBJ1-1; 7 nucleotides align to TRBD1. The sequenced material came from peripheral blood. The CDR3 protein is CASRRTGENTEAFF. In nucleotides, the CDR3 is TGTGCCAGCAGGAGGACAGGAGAGAACACTGAAGCTTTCTTT.